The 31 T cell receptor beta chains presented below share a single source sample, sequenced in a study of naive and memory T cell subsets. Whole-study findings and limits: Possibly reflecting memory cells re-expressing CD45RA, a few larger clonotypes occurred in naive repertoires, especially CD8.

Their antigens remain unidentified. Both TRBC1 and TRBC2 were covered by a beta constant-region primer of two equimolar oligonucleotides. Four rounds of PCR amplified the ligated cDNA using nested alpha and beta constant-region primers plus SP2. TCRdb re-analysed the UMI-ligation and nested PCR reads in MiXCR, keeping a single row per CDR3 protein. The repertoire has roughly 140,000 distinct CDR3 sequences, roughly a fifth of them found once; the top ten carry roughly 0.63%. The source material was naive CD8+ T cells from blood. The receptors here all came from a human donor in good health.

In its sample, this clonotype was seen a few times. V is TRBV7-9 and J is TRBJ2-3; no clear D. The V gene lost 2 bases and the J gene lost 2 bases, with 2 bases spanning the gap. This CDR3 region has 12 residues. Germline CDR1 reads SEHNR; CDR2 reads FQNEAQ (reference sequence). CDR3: CASSLITDTQYF. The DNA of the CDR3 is TGTGCCAGCAGCTTAATCACAGATACGCAGTATTTT.

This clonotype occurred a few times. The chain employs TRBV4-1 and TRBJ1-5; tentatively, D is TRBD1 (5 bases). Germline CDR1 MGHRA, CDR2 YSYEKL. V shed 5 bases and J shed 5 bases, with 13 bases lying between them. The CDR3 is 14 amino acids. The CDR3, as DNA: TGCGCCAGCAGCTTCATCGGGGACCATCAGCCCCAGCATTTT. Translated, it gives CASSFIGDHQPQHF.

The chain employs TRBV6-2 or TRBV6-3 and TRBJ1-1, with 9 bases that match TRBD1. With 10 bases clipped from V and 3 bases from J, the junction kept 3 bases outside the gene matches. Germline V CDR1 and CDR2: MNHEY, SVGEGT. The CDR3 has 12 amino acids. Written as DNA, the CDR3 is TGTGCCACCGACAGGGGGGACACTGAAGCTTTCTTT. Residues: CATDRGDTEAFF.

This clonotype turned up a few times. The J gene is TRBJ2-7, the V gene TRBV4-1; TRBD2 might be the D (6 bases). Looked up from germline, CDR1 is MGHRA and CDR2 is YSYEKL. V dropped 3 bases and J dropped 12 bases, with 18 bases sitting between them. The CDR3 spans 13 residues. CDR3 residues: CASSQVGSGLGYF. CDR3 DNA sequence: TGCGCCAGCAGCCAGGTCGGGTCGGGACTTGGGTACTTC.

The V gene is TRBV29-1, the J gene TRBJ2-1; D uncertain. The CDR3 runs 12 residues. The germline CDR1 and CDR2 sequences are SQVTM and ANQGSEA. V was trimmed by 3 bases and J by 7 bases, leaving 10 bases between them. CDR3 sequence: CSVERDMNEQFF. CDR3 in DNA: TGCAGCGTTGAGCGTGACATGAATGAGCAGTTCTTC.

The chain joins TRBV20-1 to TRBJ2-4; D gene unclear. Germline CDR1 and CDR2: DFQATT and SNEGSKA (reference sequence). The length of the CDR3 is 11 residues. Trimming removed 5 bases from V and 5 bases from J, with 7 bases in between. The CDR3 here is CSAEDENIQYF. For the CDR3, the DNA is TGCAGTGCTGAGGATGAAAACATTCAGTACTTC.

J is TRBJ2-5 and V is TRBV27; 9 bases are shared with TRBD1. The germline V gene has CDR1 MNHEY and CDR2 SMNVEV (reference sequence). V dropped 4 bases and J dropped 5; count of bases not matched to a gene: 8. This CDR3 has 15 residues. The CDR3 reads CASSSEGTGIETQYF. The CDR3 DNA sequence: TGTGCCAGCAGTTCCGAGGGGACAGGGATTGAGACCCAGTACTTC.

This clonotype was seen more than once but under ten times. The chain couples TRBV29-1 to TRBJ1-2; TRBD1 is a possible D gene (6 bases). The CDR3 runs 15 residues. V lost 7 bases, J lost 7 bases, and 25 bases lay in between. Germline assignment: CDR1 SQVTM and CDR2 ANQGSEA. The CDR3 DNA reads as TGCAGCGCCGTCGGTACGGCAGGGGAAAAGGGTGGCTACACCTTC. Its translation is CSAVGTAGEKGGYTF.

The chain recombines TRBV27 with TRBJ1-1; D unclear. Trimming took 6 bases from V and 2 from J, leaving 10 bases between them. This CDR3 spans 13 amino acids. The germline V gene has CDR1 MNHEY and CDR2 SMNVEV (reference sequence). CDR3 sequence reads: CASSDAPNTEAFF. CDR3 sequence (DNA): TGTGCCAGCAGCGACGCCCCCAACACTGAAGCTTTCTTT.

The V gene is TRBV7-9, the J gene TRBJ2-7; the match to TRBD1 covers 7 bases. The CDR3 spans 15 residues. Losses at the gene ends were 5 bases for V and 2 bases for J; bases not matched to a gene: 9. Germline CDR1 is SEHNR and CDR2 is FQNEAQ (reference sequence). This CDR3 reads CASSGDRDHTYEQYF. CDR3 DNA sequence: TGTGCCAGCAGCGGAGACAGGGACCATACCTACGAGCAGTACTTC. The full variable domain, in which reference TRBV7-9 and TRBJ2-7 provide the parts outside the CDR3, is DTGVSQNPRHKITKRGQNVTFRCDPISEHNRLYWYRQTLGQGPEFLTYFQNEAQLEKSRLLSDRFSAERPKGSFSTLEIQRTEQGDSAMYLCASSGDRDHTYEQYFGPGTRLTVT.

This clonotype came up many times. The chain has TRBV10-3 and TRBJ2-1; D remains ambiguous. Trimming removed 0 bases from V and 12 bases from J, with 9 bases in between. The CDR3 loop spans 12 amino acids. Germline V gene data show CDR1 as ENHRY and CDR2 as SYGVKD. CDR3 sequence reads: CAISESNSRQFF. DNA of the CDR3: TGTGCCATCAGTGAGTCGAACTCCAGGCAGTTCTTC.

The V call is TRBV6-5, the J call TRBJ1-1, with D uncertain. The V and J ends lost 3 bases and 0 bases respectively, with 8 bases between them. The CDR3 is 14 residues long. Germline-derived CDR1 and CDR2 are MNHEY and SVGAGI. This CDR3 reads CASSYQKMNTEAFF. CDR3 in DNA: TGTGCCAGCAGTTATCAGAAAATGAACACTGAAGCTTTCTTT.

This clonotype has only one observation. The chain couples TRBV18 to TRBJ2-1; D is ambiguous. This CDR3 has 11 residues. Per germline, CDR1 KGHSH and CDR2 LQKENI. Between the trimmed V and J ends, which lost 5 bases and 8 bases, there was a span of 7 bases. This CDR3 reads CASSTGDEQFF. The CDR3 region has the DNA TGTGCCAGCTCAACCGGAGATGAGCAGTTCTTC.

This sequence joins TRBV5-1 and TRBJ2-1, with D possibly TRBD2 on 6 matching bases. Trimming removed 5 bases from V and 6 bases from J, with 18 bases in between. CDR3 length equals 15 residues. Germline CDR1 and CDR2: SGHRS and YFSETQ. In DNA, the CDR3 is TGCGCCAGCAGGACGGCGGGATTCGGGGGCAATGAGCAGTTCTTC. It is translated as CASRTAGFGGNEQFF.

The CDR3 reads CASSFFNYPRGTQPQHF. DNA for the CDR3: TGTGCCAGCAGTTTCTTCAATTACCCTCGAGGTACTCAGCCCCAGCATTTT. V usage is TRBV12-3 or TRBV12-4 and J usage is TRBJ1-5; unclear D gene. This CDR3 comprises 17 residues. V lost 3 bases to trimming and J lost 6 bases, with 21 bases between them.

The CDR3 bases are TGTGCCAGCAGTATGGGACTTTCCTACGAGCAGTACTTC. Translation: CASSMGLSYEQYF. V usage is TRBV27 and J usage is TRBJ2-7; weak D call: TRBD2 (6 bases). This CDR3 spans 13 amino acids. V lost 5 bases to trimming and J lost 1 base, with 9 bases between them. The V gene's germline CDR1 is MNHEY and CDR2 SMNVEV (reference sequence).

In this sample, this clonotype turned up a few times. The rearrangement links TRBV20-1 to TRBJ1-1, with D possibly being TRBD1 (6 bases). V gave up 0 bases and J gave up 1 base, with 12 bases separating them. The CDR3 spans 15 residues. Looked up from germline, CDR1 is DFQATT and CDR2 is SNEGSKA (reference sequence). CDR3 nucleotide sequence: TGCAGTGCTAGAGATGAAGGACAGACGAACACTGAAGCTTTCTTT. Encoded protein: CSARDEGQTNTEAFF.

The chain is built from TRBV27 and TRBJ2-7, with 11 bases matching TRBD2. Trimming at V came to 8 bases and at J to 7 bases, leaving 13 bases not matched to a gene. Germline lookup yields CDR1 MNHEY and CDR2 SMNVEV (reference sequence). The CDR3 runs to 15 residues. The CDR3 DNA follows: TGTGCCAGCTCCCTGTCTAGCGGGAGGATGCGGGAGCAGTACTTC. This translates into CASSLSSGRMREQYF.

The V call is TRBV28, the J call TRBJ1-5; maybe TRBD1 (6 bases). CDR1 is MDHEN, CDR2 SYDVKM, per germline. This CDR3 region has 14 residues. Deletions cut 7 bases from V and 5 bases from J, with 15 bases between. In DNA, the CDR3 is TGTGCCAGCATTTTGTCCGGGACATATCAGCCCCAGCATTTT. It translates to CASILSGTYQPQHF.

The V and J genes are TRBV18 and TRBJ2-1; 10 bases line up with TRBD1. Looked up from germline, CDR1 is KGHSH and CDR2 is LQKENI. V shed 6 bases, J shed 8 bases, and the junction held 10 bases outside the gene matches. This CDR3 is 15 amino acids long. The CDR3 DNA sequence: TGTGCCAGCTCCTCTCCGGGACAGGGGATTCATGAGCAGTTCTTC. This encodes CASSSPGQGIHEQFF.

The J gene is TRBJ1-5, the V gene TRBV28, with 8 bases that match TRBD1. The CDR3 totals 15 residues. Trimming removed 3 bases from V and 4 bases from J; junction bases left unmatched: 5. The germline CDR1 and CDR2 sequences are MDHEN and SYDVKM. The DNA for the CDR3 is TGTGCCAGCAGTTTGCAGGGGGCTCGGAATCAGCCCCAGCATTTT. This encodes CASSLQGARNQPQHF.

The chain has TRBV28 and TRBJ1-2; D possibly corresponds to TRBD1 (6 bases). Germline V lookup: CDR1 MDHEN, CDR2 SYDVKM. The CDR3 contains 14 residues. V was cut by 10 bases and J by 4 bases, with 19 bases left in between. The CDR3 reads CATVLRGAGYGYTF. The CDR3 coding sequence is TGTGCCACCGTCCTTAGGGGGGCCGGCTATGGCTACACCTTC.

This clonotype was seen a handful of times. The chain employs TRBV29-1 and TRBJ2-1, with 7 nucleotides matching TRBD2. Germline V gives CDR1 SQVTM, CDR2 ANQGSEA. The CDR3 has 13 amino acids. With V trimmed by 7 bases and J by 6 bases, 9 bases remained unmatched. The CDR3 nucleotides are TGCAGCGGTGGTCGCGGGAGCGCCAATGAGCAGTTCTTC. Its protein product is CSGGRGSANEQFF.

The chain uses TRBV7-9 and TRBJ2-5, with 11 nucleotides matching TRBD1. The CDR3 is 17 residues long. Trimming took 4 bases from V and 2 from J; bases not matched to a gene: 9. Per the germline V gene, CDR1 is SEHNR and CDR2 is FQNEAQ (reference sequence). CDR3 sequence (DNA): TGTGCCAGCAGCTCTATGGGACAGGGGGTTTTGCAAGAGACCCAGTACTTC. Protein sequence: CASSSMGQGVLQETQYF.

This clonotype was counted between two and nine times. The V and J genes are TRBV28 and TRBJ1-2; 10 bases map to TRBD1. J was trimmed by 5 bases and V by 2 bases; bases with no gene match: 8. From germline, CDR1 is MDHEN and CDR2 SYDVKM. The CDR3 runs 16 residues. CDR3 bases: TGTGCCAGCAGTTTACCCCGGGACAGGGGAGAGTATGGCTACACCTTC. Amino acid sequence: CASSLPRDRGEYGYTF.

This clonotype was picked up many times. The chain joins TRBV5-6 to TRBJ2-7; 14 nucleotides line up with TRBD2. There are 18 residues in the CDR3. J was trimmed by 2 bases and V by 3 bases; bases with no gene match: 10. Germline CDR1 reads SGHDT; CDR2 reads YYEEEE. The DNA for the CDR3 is TGTGCCAGCAGCTCCCGTCGACTAGCGGGAGGGCCTCCCTACGAGCAGTACTTC. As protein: CASSSRRLAGGPPYEQYF.

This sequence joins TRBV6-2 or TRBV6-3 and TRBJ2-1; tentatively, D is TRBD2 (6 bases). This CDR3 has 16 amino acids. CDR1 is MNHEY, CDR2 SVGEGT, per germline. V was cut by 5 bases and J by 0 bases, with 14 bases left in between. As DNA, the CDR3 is TGTGCCAGCAGTCCCTCGGTAGCGGACTCCTACAATGAGCAGTTCTTC. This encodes CASSPSVADSYNEQFF.

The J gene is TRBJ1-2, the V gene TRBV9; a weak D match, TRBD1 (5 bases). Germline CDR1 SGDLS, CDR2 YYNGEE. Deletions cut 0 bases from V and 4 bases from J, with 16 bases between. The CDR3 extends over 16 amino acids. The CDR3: CASSVASQAAIYGYTF. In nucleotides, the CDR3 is TGTGCCAGCAGCGTAGCCTCACAGGCGGCTATCTATGGCTACACCTTC. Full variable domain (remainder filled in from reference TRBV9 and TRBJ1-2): DSGVTQTPKHLITATGQRVTLRCSPRSGDLSVYWYQQSLDQGLQFLIQYYNGEERAKGNILERFSAQQFPDLHSELNLSSLELGDSALYFCASSVASQAAIYGYTFGSGTRLTVV.

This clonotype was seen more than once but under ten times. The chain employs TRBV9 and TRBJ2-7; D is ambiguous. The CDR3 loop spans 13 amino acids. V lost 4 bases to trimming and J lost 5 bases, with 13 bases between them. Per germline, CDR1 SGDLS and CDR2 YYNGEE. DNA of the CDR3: TGTGCCAGCAGCCCGAGTAGAGGTGACGAGCAGTACTTC. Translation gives CASSPSRGDEQYF.

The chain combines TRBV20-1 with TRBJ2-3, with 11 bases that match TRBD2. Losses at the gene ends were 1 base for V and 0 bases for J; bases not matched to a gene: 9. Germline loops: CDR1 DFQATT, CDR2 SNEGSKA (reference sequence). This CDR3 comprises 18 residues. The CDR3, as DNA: TGCAGTGCTAGAGGACCGACTAGCGGGATCACTAGCACAGATACGCAGTATTTT. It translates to CSARGPTSGITSTDTQYF.

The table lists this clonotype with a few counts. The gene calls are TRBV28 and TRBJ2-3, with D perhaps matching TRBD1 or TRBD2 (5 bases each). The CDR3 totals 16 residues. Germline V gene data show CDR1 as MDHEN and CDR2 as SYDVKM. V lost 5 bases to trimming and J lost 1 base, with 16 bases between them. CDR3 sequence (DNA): TGTGCCAGCAGTCCAGGGTGGGAGTGGGGCACAGATACGCAGTATTTT. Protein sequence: CASSPGWEWGTDTQYF.